Below, one T cell receptor (beta chain) is given with its context. Its antigen is as yet unknown. CDR3 size: 14 residues. CDR1 and CDR2 from the germline V gene are SGHVS and FNYEAQ. The V end was cut by 0 bases, the J end by 1 base, with 6 bases between. Built from TCR beta cDNA, the libraries had unique molecular identifiers in them. Each CDR3 protein gets one entry after TCRdb re-called the PCR reads with MiXCR. This table has hundreds of thousands of distinct CDR3 sequences, 30% appearing once. The sample is drawn from a study of post-analysis software for immune sequencing data. Study-level points and caveats: In patients, five or six TRBV segments were more frequent than in controls, with TRBV5-6, TRBV5-1 and TRBV20-1 among them.

What was sequenced was blood. This chain uses TRBV7-6 with TRBJ2-5, with no clear D. The source of this sequence is a girl aged 10 to 17 with multiple sclerosis. The CDR3 protein is CASSLAKTQETQYF. Written as DNA, the CDR3 is TGTGCCAGCAGCTTAGCCAAGACCCAAGAGACCCAGTACTTC.